Presented here are 27 T cell receptor beta chains from one specimen sequenced in a study of T cell repertoires in cytomegalovirus infection. TCRdb redid the calling of the reads with MiXCR, one entry per CDR3 protein. The table includes some 920,000 distinct CDR3 sequences, around 29% detected once. These TCRs' antigens remain unknown. The sample consisted of cultured CD8+ T cells from PBMCs, taken from culture after CMV antigen stimulation. The receptor set was obtained from a human donor in good health (CMV status not recorded). Some clones in this sample may be carry-over from other donors' samples.

The genes are TRBV5-1 and TRBJ1-2, with 10 positions matching TRBD1. The germline gives CDR1 SGHRS, CDR2 YFSETQ. After removal of 4 bases from V and 0 bases from J, the junction contained 3 bases not matched to a gene. The CDR3 is 15 amino acids. The CDR3 is CASSRDRGANYGYTF. In DNA, the CDR3 is TGCGCCAGCAGCCGGGACAGGGGAGCTAACTATGGCTACACCTTC.

To note about this clonotype: Compared with germline, one end of the junction differs, possibly owing to a read error. This rearrangement joins TRBV4-1 to TRBJ1-1, with D hard to call. Germline assignment: CDR1 MGHRA and CDR2 YSYEKL. This CDR3 is 14 amino acids long. The CDR3, as DNA: TGCGCCAGCAGCCAAGACGTCGGGAACCCTGAAGCTTTCTTT. This codes for CASSQDVGNPEAFF.

This clonotype came up many times. This rearrangement joins TRBV14 to TRBJ1-1; possibly TRBD1 for D (5 bases). CDR1 and CDR2 from the germline V gene are SGHDN and FVKESK. This CDR3 is 13 amino acids long. V lost 1 base and J lost 8, with 11 bases in between. The CDR3 spells CASSQVLRGEAFF. CDR3 in DNA: TGTGCCAGCAGCCAAGTACTGCGGGGGGAAGCTTTCTTT.

The V and J genes are TRBV5-1 and TRBJ2-1; perhaps TRBD2 as D (6 bases). V lost 4 bases and J lost 4, with 15 bases in between. CDR1 is SGHRS and CDR2 is YFSETQ in the germline V gene. The CDR3 loop spans 15 amino acids. The CDR3 reads CASSPTAGRYNEQFF. CDR3 DNA sequence: TGCGCCAGCAGCCCCACAGCGGGCCGATACAATGAGCAGTTCTTC.

The chain has TRBV27 and TRBJ2-2, with 7 nucleotides matching TRBD2. The CDR3 totals 13 residues. V shed 5 bases and J 9 bases; nucleotides not matched to a gene: 6. The germline V gene has CDR1 MNHEY and CDR2 SMNVEV (reference sequence). CDR3 residues: CASSDGGSRELFF. CDR3 sequence (DNA): TGTGCCAGCAGTGACGGGGGGAGCCGGGAGCTGTTTTTT.

The rearrangement uses TRBV15 and TRBJ2-5, with a weak D call TRBD2 (6 bases). CDR1 and CDR2 (germline): LNHNV, YYDKDF (reference sequence). The V end lost 5 bases, the J end lost 7 bases, and 14 bases lay between the germline ends. CDR3 length: 13 amino acids. The CDR3 bases are TGTGCCACCAGCGGCCGGGACGGGAGGACCCAGTACTTC. Translating gives CATSGRDGRTQYF.

The rearrangement uses TRBV10-2 and TRBJ1-2, with 11 bases lining up with TRBD1. This CDR3 contains 20 residues. Germline CDR1 is WSHSY and CDR2 is SAAADI. With 5 bases clipped from V and 5 bases from J, the junction kept 22 bases outside the gene matches. This CDR3 is CASSWIDPGQGGAPGYGYTF. The CDR3 DNA follows: TGCGCCAGCAGTTGGATAGATCCGGGACAGGGGGGCGCTCCTGGGTATGGCTACACCTTC.

The gene calls are TRBV5-6 and TRBJ1-2; no clear D gene. The CDR3 covers 11 residues. Germline values: CDR1 SGHDT, CDR2 YYEEEE. Trimming stripped 2 bases from V and 9 bases from J, with 8 bases between. The chain's CDR3 is CASSLGWSYTF. In DNA, the CDR3 is TGTGCCAGCAGCTTAGGGTGGAGCTACACCTTC. Together with reference TRBV5-6 and TRBJ1-2, the CDR3 gives the full variable domain: DAGVTQSPTHLIKTRGQQVTLRCSPKSGHDTVSWYQQALGQGPQFIFQYYEEEERQRGNFPDRFSGHQFPNYSSELNVNALLLGDSALYLCASSLGWSYTFGSGTRLTVV.

The genes are TRBV6-1 and TRBJ2-7; 7 positions match TRBD1. With 6 bases clipped from V and 5 bases from J, the junction kept 7 bases outside the gene matches. The CDR3 contains 13 residues. Looked up from germline, CDR1 is MNHNS and CDR2 is SASEGT. This chain's CDR3 is CASSPDRVHEQYV. DNA for the CDR3: TGTGCCAGCAGCCCCGACAGGGTCCACGAGCAGTACGTC.

The chain recombines TRBV7-9 with TRBJ1-4, with D perhaps TRBD1 (5 bases). In germline, CDR1 is SEHNR, CDR2 FQNEAQ (reference sequence). This CDR3 is built from 16 residues. Trimming removed 5 bases from V and 7 bases from J, with 20 bases in between. In nucleotides, the CDR3 is TGTGCCAGCAGCCCGATTAGGGGCCAGTCGGGTGAAAAACTGTTTTTT. Translating gives CASSPIRGQSGEKLFF.

V and J are TRBV3-1 and TRBJ2-6; 7 nucleotides match TRBD1. Germline CDR1 LGHDT, CDR2 YNNKEL (reference sequence). The J segment lost 1 base and the V segment lost 0 bases, leaving 15 bases of the junction unmatched. The length of the CDR3 is 21 residues. CDR3 nucleotide sequence: TGTGCCAGCAGCCAAGAGACGCCTCGGACAGGCTTACCTTCTGGGGCCAACGTCCTGACTTTC. It translates to CASSQETPRTGLPSGANVLTF.

Notes on this clonotype: The CDR3 does not end in the conserved phenylalanine or tryptophan, so this is likely a read error. The gene calls are TRBV5-5 and TRBJ1-5, with TRBD1 matching 8 bases. The CDR3 length is 15 residues. CDR1 and CDR2 (germline): SGHKS, YYEKEE (reference sequence). Losses at the gene ends were 4 bases for V and 5 bases for J; bases not matched to a gene: 8. CDR3 in DNA: TGTGCCAGCAGCCTCGACAGGGGAGTCTATCAGCCCCAGCATTCT. Amino acid sequence: CASSLDRGVYQPQHS.

On this clonotype itself: One junction end does not reproduce the germline sequence, and a read error may be involved. The chain recombines TRBV14 with TRBJ2-1, with 7 positions matching TRBD1. This CDR3 comprises 11 residues. Germline V gene data show CDR1 as SGHDN and CDR2 as FVKESK. The CDR3 sequence: CASSQDGQALF. Here the CDR3 DNA reads TGTGCCAGCAGCCAAGACGGACAGGCGCTCTTC.

The V call is TRBV6-1, the J call TRBJ1-1; no clear D gene. In germline, CDR1 is MNHNS, CDR2 SASEGT. The V end lost 7 bases, the J end lost 3 bases, and 18 bases lay between the germline ends. The length of the CDR3 is 15 residues. As DNA, the CDR3 is TGTGCCAGCAACCCCTCGTTGGGCACGTACACTGAAGCTTTCTTT. Its protein is CASNPSLGTYTEAFF.

The chain is built from TRBV6-1 and TRBJ2-7, with D unclear. The germline V and J ends were trimmed by 1 base and 6 bases, with 10 bases remaining between them. CDR1 is MNHNS and CDR2 is SASEGT in the germline V gene. This CDR3 has 13 residues. The CDR3 protein is CASSEGVSAEQYV. The CDR3 DNA is TGTGCCAGCAGTGAAGGGGTCTCGGCCGAGCAGTACGTC.

The chain is built from TRBV10-3 and TRBJ1-3; D is uncertain. Germline values: CDR1 ENHRY, CDR2 SYGVKD. The CDR3 loop spans 16 amino acids. The V end lost 6 bases, the J end lost 0 bases, and 15 bases lay between the germline ends. CDR3 DNA sequence: TGTGCCATCAGAGTCCCGGACTCAGGCTCTGGAAACACCATATATTTT. Amino acids: CAIRVPDSGSGNTIYF.

This clonotype was counted a few times. The CDR3, as DNA: TGTGCCAGCAGTCATACCCCGGACAGGATTACCTACAATGAGCAGTTCTTC. Protein product: CASSHTPDRITYNEQFF. The rearrangement links TRBV6-2 or TRBV6-3 to TRBJ2-1; 7 bases are shared with TRBD1. CDR3 length equals 17 residues. CDR1 MNHEY and CDR2 SVGEGT come from the germline V gene. V lost 5 bases to trimming and J lost 2 bases; unmatched junction nucleotides: 12.

This clonotype was seen only a few times. V is TRBV19 and J is TRBJ2-6, with D possibly matching TRBD2 (6 bases). The CDR3 has 15 amino acids. Deletions cut 10 bases from V and 2 bases from J, with 15 bases between. Germline V lookup: CDR1 LNHDA, CDR2 SQIVND (reference sequence). The CDR3 DNA sequence: TGTGCCACCCTTATGCGGGATACTGGGGCCAACGTCCTGACTTTC. Its protein is CATLMRDTGANVLTF.

This clonotype was seen repeatedly, ten times or more. The chain combines TRBV11-2 with TRBJ2-3; no clear D. Per germline, CDR1 SGHAT and CDR2 FQNNGV. The CDR3 has 15 amino acids. V lost 1 base, J lost 3 bases, and 11 bases lay in between. The CDR3 loop reads CASSLGRRPTDTQYF. CDR3 coding DNA: TGTGCCAGCAGCTTAGGGCGCAGGCCGACAGATACGCAGTATTTT.

The table lists this clonotype with a few counts. This chain links TRBV27 with TRBJ2-2, with TRBD2 identical over 7 bases. CDR1 and CDR2 (germline): MNHEY, SMNVEV (reference sequence). The CDR3 length is 14 residues. Trimming cost V 3 bases and J 7 bases; bases outside gene matches: 5. CDR3 coding DNA: TGTGCCAGCAGTTTCCTGGGGGGGAACGGGGAGCTGTTTTTT. It yields the protein CASSFLGGNGELFF.

This clonotype was found a few times. The rearrangement links TRBV15 to TRBJ2-1, with 7 bases fitting TRBD2. The ends lost 7 bases at V and 7 bases at J; junction bases unmatched: 7. The CDR3 is 13 amino acids. From germline, CDR1 is LNHNV and CDR2 YYDKDF (reference sequence). The CDR3 region is CATTRRGRNEQFF. The CDR3 DNA is TGTGCCACCACCCGGCGGGGGAGGAATGAGCAGTTCTTC.

The chain combines TRBV27 with TRBJ1-5; D not certain. This CDR3 region has 16 residues. The V gene's germline CDR1 is MNHEY and CDR2 SMNVEV (reference sequence). Trimming cost V 1 base and J 1 base, with 11 bases left between them. CDR3 bases: TGTGCCAGCAGTTTATATGCCACCTCCAGCAATCAGCCCCAGCATTTT. Protein sequence: CASSLYATSSNQPQHF.

V is TRBV20-1 and J is TRBJ2-3; D not resolved. Trimming removed 3 bases from V and 4 bases from J, with 8 bases in between. The CDR3 is 12 residues long. Germline V gene data show CDR1 as DFQATT and CDR2 as SNEGSKA (reference sequence). CDR3 in DNA: TGCAGTGCTAGCCCCCTTTCAGATACGCAGTATTTT. Amino acid sequence: CSASPLSDTQYF.

This clonotype showed up just a few times. This sequence joins TRBV7-3 and TRBJ2-3, with TRBD2 identical over 7 bases. The CDR3 spans 16 residues. Germline loops: CDR1 SGHTA, CDR2 FQGTGA. The V gene end was trimmed by 5 bases and the J gene end by 2 bases; junction bases not matched to a gene: 10. CDR3 amino acids: CASSLIGGGYTDTQYF. CDR3 bases: TGTGCCAGCAGCCTCATTGGGGGGGGTTACACAGATACGCAGTATTTT.

The chain is built from TRBV4-2 and TRBJ2-2, with unresolved D. Germline V lookup: CDR1 LGHNA, CDR2 YNFKEQ. There are 15 residues in the CDR3. Trimming removed 0 bases from V and 1 base from J, with 6 bases in between. The CDR3 sequence is CASSQDLVNTGELFF. The CDR3 DNA reads TGTGCCAGCAGCCAAGATTTAGTGAACACCGGGGAGCTGTTTTTT.

The chain uses TRBV28 and TRBJ1-1, with D possibly TRBD1 on 6 matching bases. Germline values: CDR1 MDHEN, CDR2 SYDVKM. The CDR3 loop spans 15 amino acids. The V end was cut by 6 bases, the J end by 1 base, with 15 bases between. CDR3 bases: TGTGCCAGCAGCTATTGGGACATCACGAACACTGAAGCTTTCTTT. This gives the protein CASSYWDITNTEAFF.

Comments on this clonotype: At one of its ends the junction is not consistent with the germline gene, which may arise from a read error. The chain links TRBV4-1 to TRBJ2-3, with 8 bases aligning to TRBD1. In germline, CDR1 is MGHRA, CDR2 YSYEKL. The CDR3 has 16 residues. CDR3 DNA sequence: TGTGCCAGCAGCCAGGGACAGGCCACTCCACCAGATACGCAGTATTTT. Protein sequence: CASSQGQATPPDTQYF.